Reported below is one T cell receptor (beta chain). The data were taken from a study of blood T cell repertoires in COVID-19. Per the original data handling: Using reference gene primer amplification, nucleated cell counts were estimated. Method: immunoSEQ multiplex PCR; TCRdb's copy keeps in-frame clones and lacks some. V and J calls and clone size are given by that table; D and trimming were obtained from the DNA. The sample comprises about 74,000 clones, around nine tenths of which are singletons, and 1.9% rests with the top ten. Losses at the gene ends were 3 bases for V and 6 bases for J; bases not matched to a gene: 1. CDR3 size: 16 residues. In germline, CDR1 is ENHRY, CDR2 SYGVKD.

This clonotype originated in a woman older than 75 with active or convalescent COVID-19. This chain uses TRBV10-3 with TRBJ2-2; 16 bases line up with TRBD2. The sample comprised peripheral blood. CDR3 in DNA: TGTGCCATCAGTGACGGGACTAGCGGGAGGGCCGGGGAGCTGTTTTTT. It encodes CAISDGTSGRAGELFF.